The 26 T cell receptor beta chains presented below share a single source sample, sequenced in a study of breast tumors, draining lymph nodes, adjacent tissues (dated by TCRdb to 2016 to 2017). Libraries were made using multiplex PCR. Sequencer: Illumina HiSeq 2000. Clones were called with MiXCR by TCRdb after fastp trimmed the public reads at Q25, and only in-frame beta chains were retained. All rows with the same CDR3 protein become a single entry with the most common DNA and genes. This sample gives 20,000 to 25,000 distinct CDR3 sequences in total; about 54% of them show up just once. The ten largest clones take up roughly an eighth of the sample. The sample comprised breast tumor tissue. Receptors originate from a female donor with breast cancer. Some clones in this sample may be carry-over from other donors' samples.

This clonotype showed up just a few times. V is TRBV7-9 and J is TRBJ2-7; the D is unclear. The CDR3 loop spans 11 amino acids. V was shortened by 5 bases and J by 3 bases, with 5 bases between the two germline ends. CDR1 is SEHNR and CDR2 is FQNEAQ in the germline V gene (reference sequence). The CDR3 region is CASSAFYEQYF. CDR3 nucleotide sequence: TGTGCCAGCAGCGCCTTCTACGAGCAGTACTTC.

The chain recombines TRBV5-1 with TRBJ1-3; D gene ambiguous. The length of the CDR3 is 13 residues. Germline CDR1 reads SGHRS; CDR2 reads YFSETQ. V lost 0 bases and J lost 5, with 6 bases in between. The CDR3 spells CASSLDFRNTIYF. The DNA for the CDR3 is TGCGCCAGCAGCTTGGACTTTCGAAACACCATATATTTT. Looking up the rest from reference TRBV5-1 and TRBJ1-3 gives the full variable domain: KAGVTQTPRYLIKTRGQQVTLSCSPISGHRSVSWYQQTPGQGLQFLFEYFSETQRNKGNFPGRFSGRQFSNSRSEMNVSTLELGDSALYLCASSLDFRNTIYFGEGSWLTVV.

For this clonotype: The conserved phenylalanine or tryptophan is not found at the CDR3 terminus, so this likely reflects a read error. J is TRBJ1-2 and V is TRBV28, with 8 bases matching TRBD1. J was trimmed by 4 bases and V by 2 bases; bases with no gene match: 9. Germline values: CDR1 MDHEN, CDR2 SYDVKM. CDR3 length: 16 residues. CDR3 DNA sequence: TGTGCCAGCAGTTTACGAAAAGGACAGGGAGTCTATGGCTACACCCCC. Its translation: CASSLRKGQGVYGYTP.

The J gene is TRBJ2-2, the V gene TRBV9; D gene ambiguous. The CDR3 totals 14 residues. V was shortened by 1 base and J by 5 bases, with 9 bases between the two germline ends. The germline gives CDR1 SGDLS, CDR2 YYNGEE. The CDR3: CASSVSSETGELFF. CDR3 coding DNA: TGTGCCAGCAGCGTAAGTTCGGAGACCGGGGAGCTGTTTTTT. Filled out from reference TRBV9 and TRBJ2-2, the complete variable domain reads DSGVTQTPKHLITATGQRVTLRCSPRSGDLSVYWYQQSLDQGLQFLIQYYNGEERAKGNILERFSAQQFPDLHSELNLSSLELGDSALYFCASSVSSETGELFFGEGSRLTVL.

This clonotype was recorded many times. The chain combines TRBV2 with TRBJ2-1; D is unclear. Germline lookup yields CDR1 SNHLY and CDR2 FYNNEI. This CDR3 is 10 amino acids long. Between the trimmed V and J ends, which lost 7 bases and 15 bases, there was a span of 13 bases. In DNA form, the CDR3 reads TGTGCCAGCATGGTGGGGTTGGCGTTCTTC. Its protein product is CASMVGLAFF.

This clonotype was seen many times. The J gene is TRBJ2-1, the V gene TRBV10-3, with D maybe TRBD1 (6 bases). CDR1 is ENHRY, CDR2 SYGVKD, per germline. The V and J ends lost 5 bases and 9 bases respectively, with 17 bases between them. This CDR3 contains 14 residues. The CDR3 is CAISTGWLRGEQFF. Here the CDR3 DNA reads TGTGCCATCAGTACAGGGTGGCTCCGTGGTGAGCAGTTCTTC.

The table lists this clonotype with many counts. A much larger clone lies one base from this, so it may be a read error. CDR3: CSAEYRDGASEQYF. The CDR3 DNA is TGCAGTGCCGAATATCGTGACGGAGCCTCCGAGCAGTACTTC. The V and J genes are TRBV20-1 and TRBJ2-7; D is uncertain. The CDR3 runs 14 residues. Germline values: CDR1 DFQATT, CDR2 SNEGSKA (reference sequence). The germline V and J ends were trimmed by 6 bases and 6 bases, with 21 bases remaining between them.

This clonotype was counted at least ten times. The chain uses TRBV7-3 and TRBJ2-3, with 8 bases that match TRBD1. This CDR3 contains 15 residues. The J segment lost 2 bases and the V segment lost 5 bases, leaving 6 bases of the junction unmatched. From germline, CDR1 is SGHTA and CDR2 FQGTGA. The CDR3 protein is CASSTGQGHTDTQYF. CDR3 bases: TGTGCCAGCAGCACCGGACAGGGTCACACAGATACGCAGTATTTT.

J is TRBJ2-7 and V is TRBV7-3, with TRBD1 as a possible D gene (5 bases). CDR1 is SGHTA and CDR2 is FQGTGA in the germline V gene. Between the trimmed V and J ends, which lost 3 bases and 5 bases, there was a span of 11 bases. The CDR3 totals 13 residues. DNA for the CDR3: TGTGCCAGCAGCTTCGGGCAGGGCCACGAGCAGTACTTC. It specifies CASSFGQGHEQYF.

This chain links TRBV2 with TRBJ2-2; D is perhaps TRBD2 (5 bases). V lost 7 bases to trimming and J lost 4 bases, with 16 bases between them. The CDR3 contains 15 residues. Per the germline V gene, CDR1 is SNHLY and CDR2 is FYNNEI. For the CDR3, the DNA is TGTGCCAGCACCTCAGACCTGGCGGGCACCGGGGAGCTGTTTTTT. It specifies CASTSDLAGTGELFF.

This clonotype was counted many times. Possible read error: a much larger clone is one base away. The chain is built from TRBV11-3 and TRBJ2-7, with D perhaps TRBD2 (6 bases). With 0 bases removed from V and 1 base from J, the gap between germline ends came to 13 bases. Germline CDR1 and CDR2: SGHNT and YENEEA. The CDR3 totals 16 residues. In DNA form, the CDR3 reads TGTGCCAGCAGCTTAGAACGGGCGGCGGGGTCCTACGAGCAGTACTTC. Its translation is CASSLERAAGSYEQYF.

V is TRBV7-2 and J is TRBJ2-7, with a possible D match to TRBD2 (6 bases). Germline CDR1 is SGHTA and CDR2 is FQGNSA. This CDR3 contains 15 residues. The V and J ends lost 6 bases and 3 bases respectively, with 18 bases between them. DNA of the CDR3: TGTGCCAGCAGTGGGCTGCGGGAAGGAATCTACGAGCAGTACTTC. Its protein product is CASSGLREGIYEQYF.

This clonotype is judged medium-sized. The chain employs TRBV4-3 and TRBJ1-5; possibly TRBD1 for D (6 bases). Per germline, CDR1 LGHNA and CDR2 YSLEER. Trimming stripped 1 base from V and 3 bases from J, with 10 bases between. This CDR3 has 15 amino acids. CDR3 bases: TGCGCCAGCAGCCAAGGGACAGAGAACAATCAGCCCCAGCATTTT. It encodes CASSQGTENNQPQHF.

The chain couples TRBV6-1 to TRBJ2-1; 8 bases are shared with TRBD1. Germline loops: CDR1 MNHNS, CDR2 SASEGT. The CDR3 covers 16 residues. Trimming took 0 bases from V and 3 from J; bases not matched to a gene: 4. CDR3 DNA sequence: TGTGCCAGCAGTGAAGCCGGGACAGGCCTCTACAATGAGCAGTTCTTC. Encoded protein: CASSEAGTGLYNEQFF.

The sample holds many counts of this clonotype. CDR3 in DNA: TGCAGTGCTAGAGAGGGAGCGGTCAATGAGCAGTTCTTC. It codes for CSAREGAVNEQFF. V usage is TRBV20-1 and J usage is TRBJ2-1; tentative D call: TRBD2 (5 bases). V was pared by 0 bases and J by 6 bases, with 9 bases between. The CDR3 has 13 amino acids. CDR1 is DFQATT, CDR2 SNEGSKA, per germline (reference sequence).

As regards this clonotype: A single base separates this from a much larger clone, so it may be a read error. The chain carries TRBV29-1 and TRBJ1-1; D remains ambiguous. This CDR3 spans 11 amino acids. CDR1 is SQVTM, CDR2 ANQGSEA, per germline. The V end lost 2 bases, the J end lost 3 bases, and 4 bases lay between the germline ends. CDR3 nucleotide sequence: TGCAGCGTTGAACCGGACACTGAAGCTTTCTTT. Its translation is CSVEPDTEAFF.

CDR3 loop: CASGGRGLPANEKLFF. The DNA of the CDR3 is TGTGCCAGCGGGGGTAGGGGGCTTCCGGCTAATGAAAAACTGTTTTTT. The gene calls are TRBV2 and TRBJ1-4; 7 positions match TRBD1. This CDR3 spans 16 amino acids. Germline V gene data show CDR1 as SNHLY and CDR2 as FYNNEI. Trimming removed 8 bases from V and 3 bases from J; junction bases left unmatched: 12. The full variable domain, its missing parts supplied by reference TRBV2 and TRBJ1-4, is EPEVTQTPSHQVTQMGQEVILRCVPISNHLYFYWYRQILGQKVEFLVSFYNNEISEKSEIFDDQFSVERPDGSNFTLKIRSTKLEDSAMYFCASGGRGLPANEKLFFGSGTQLSVL.

This clonotype is medium-sized. In DNA, the CDR3 is TGTGCCAGCAGTAGGGAGGGGGCGAGTGAGCAGTACTTC. This translates into CASSREGASEQYF. The chain is built from TRBV12-3 or TRBV12-4 and TRBJ2-7; D could derive from TRBD1 or TRBD2 (7 bases each). The CDR3 has 13 residues. The V gene lost 5 bases and the J gene lost 7 bases, with 15 bases spanning the gap.

CDR3 amino acids: CASSLWAENQPQYF. The CDR3 DNA is TGTGCCAGCAGCTTATGGGCAGAAAATCAGCCCCAGTACTTC. The chain recombines TRBV7-6 with TRBJ2-5; D not resolved. From germline, CDR1 is SGHVS and CDR2 FNYEAQ. V lost 2 bases and J lost 9, with 16 bases in between. The CDR3 spans 14 residues.

This clonotype was counted many times. The gene calls are TRBV19 and TRBJ1-3; a possible D gene is TRBD1 (6 bases). Looked up from germline, CDR1 is LNHDA and CDR2 is SQIVND (reference sequence). The V gene lost 7 bases and the J gene lost 5 bases, with 15 bases spanning the gap. This CDR3 region has 14 residues. The CDR3 is CASKEGVGRNTIYF. CDR3 DNA: TGTGCCAGTAAAGAGGGGGTTGGGAGAAACACCATATATTTT.

This clonotype was found many times. J is TRBJ1-5 and V is TRBV20-1; TRBD1 matches 7 bases. V was clipped by 0 bases and J by 4 bases; unmatched bases: 9. Germline loops: CDR1 DFQATT, CDR2 SNEGSKA (reference sequence). The CDR3 covers 16 residues. The CDR3 loop reads CSAREQGRGGNQPQHF. The CDR3 coding sequence is TGCAGTGCTAGAGAACAGGGCAGGGGGGGGAATCAGCCCCAGCATTTT.

At least ten counts were recorded for this clonotype. J is TRBJ2-1 and V is TRBV7-3, with 7 bases identical to TRBD2. Germline V lookup: CDR1 SGHTA, CDR2 FQGTGA. CDR3 length equals 14 residues. The V segment lost 8 bases and the J segment 7 bases; nucleotides outside the gene matches: 11. The CDR3 nucleotides are TGTGCCAGCTCCGACGGGGGAGGGCAGAATGAGCAGTTCTTC. Translated: CASSDGGGQNEQFF.

This clonotype showed up many times. The V call is TRBV20-1, the J call TRBJ2-1, with TRBD2 identical over 12 bases. Germline CDR1 is DFQATT and CDR2 is SNEGSKA (reference sequence). V shed 0 bases and J 0 bases; nucleotides not matched to a gene: 3. The CDR3 covers 17 residues. CDR3 loop: CSARDTSGGPSYNEQFF. The CDR3 nucleotides are TGCAGTGCTAGAGATACTAGCGGGGGGCCCTCCTACAATGAGCAGTTCTTC.

This clonotype was seen ten or more times. The rearrangement links TRBV3-2 to TRBJ2-5; TRBD2 was called by the table and not checked on the DNA. TRBV3-2 is a known pseudogene. CDR3 length equals 16 residues. The CDR3 region is CASSQPGLAGEETQYF. CDR3 coding DNA: TGTGCCAGCAGCCAACCGGGACTAGCGGGAGAAGAGACCCAGTACTTC.

This clonotype was observed many times. A single base separates this from a much larger clone, so it may be a read error. The chain links TRBV6-4 to TRBJ2-7, with TRBD1 identical over 8 bases. This CDR3 is 16 amino acids long. Germline-derived CDR1 and CDR2 are MRHNA and SNTAGT. CDR3 region: CAGSHSNGQGSHEQYF. CDR3 bases: TGTGCCGGCAGTCACTCTAATGGACAGGGTTCCCACGAGCAGTACTTC.

This rearrangement joins TRBV24-1 to TRBJ1-2; D ambiguous. This CDR3 spans 12 amino acids. CDR1 KGHDR and CDR2 SFDVKD come from the germline V gene. With 4 bases removed from V and 8 bases from J, the gap between germline ends came to 10 bases. DNA of the CDR3: TGTGCCACCAGTGACCGTCTTGGGGGCTACACCTTC. Protein product: CATSDRLGGYTF.